A selection of T cell receptor beta chains follows, all from one sample in a study of blood T cell repertoires in COVID-19. The repertoire was sequenced with immunoSEQ multiplex PCR; TCRdb's copy has only in-frame clones and lacks some. The sample contains 48,000 or so clones, more than 75% of which appear only once. Sequenced input: peripheral blood. These receptors were collected from an older woman with acute or convalescent COVID-19. The CDR3 runs from the conserved cysteine through the conserved F or W. Fields, in order: D gene, V gene, J gene, clone size, CDR3 protein, CDR3 DNA. D genes are given only for firm matches. For some rows the clone size is stated as once, few or many, or as a class when expanded; others skip it.

TRBD1	TRBV15	TRBJ2-3	NA	CATSTYQGTGGTDTQYF	TGTGCCACCAGCACCTACCAGGGGACAGGGGGCACAGATACGCAGTATTTT
NA	TRBV10-1	TRBJ2-1	NA	CASVWGHNEQFF	TGCGCCAGTGTCTGGGGCCACAATGAGCAGTTCTTC
TRBD2	TRBV5-1	TRBJ2-5	NA	CASSYGTSGSRETQYF	TGCGCCAGCAGCTACGGGACTAGCGGGAGTCGAGAGACCCAGTACTTC
NA	TRBV29-1	TRBJ1-1	NA	CSVVLPLETEAFF	TGCAGCGTTGTCCTTCCTCTGGAGACTGAAGCTTTCTTT
TRBD2	TRBV7-3	TRBJ2-3	NA	CASSRGLAGPWDTQYF	TGTGCCAGCAGTCGTGGACTAGCGGGGCCGTGGGATACGCAGTATTTT
NA	TRBV7-8	TRBJ1-3	once	CASSLAQVGSSGNTIYF	TGTGCCAGCAGCTTAGCGCAGGTGGGGAGCTCTGGAAACACCATATATTTT
NA	TRBV13	TRBJ2-2	NA	CASSLGRGQQTGELFF	TGTGCCAGCAGCTTAGGCCGAGGACAACAGACCGGGGAGCTGTTTTTT
NA	TRBV2	TRBJ1-1	NA	CASSEGRGSEAFF	TGTGCCAGCAGTGAGGGAAGGGGGTCTGAAGCTTTCTTT
NA	TRBV27	TRBJ2-7	NA	CASSSALTQMGEQYF	TGTGCCAGCAGTTCCGCACTCACACAGATGGGCGAGCAGTACTTC
NA	TRBV5-6	TRBJ2-4	NA	CASSLGVGTRFGIQYF	TGTGCCAGCAGCTTAGGTGTTGGGACAAGATTTGGCATTCAGTACTTC
TRBD1	TRBV30	TRBJ2-3	NA	CALRDREFDDTQYF	TGTGCCCTCAGGGACAGGGAGTTTGATGATACGCAGTATTTT
TRBD2	TRBV9	TRBJ2-3	few	CASSVGGGGDTQYF	TGTGCCAGCAGCGTAGGCGGGGGGGGAGATACGCAGTATTTT
NA	TRBV3-1/TRBV3-2	TRBJ1-3	NA	CASSQARSRDTIYF	TGTGCCAGCAGCCAAGCCCGTTCTCGGGACACCATATATTTT
NA	TRBV4-1	TRBJ1-1	NA	CASSQEVSRKTEAFF	TGCGCCAGCAGCCAGGAGGTTAGCCGGAAGACTGAAGCTTTCTTT